This T cell receptor beta chain appears in the sequencing data of a study of blood T cell repertoires in COVID-19. Overall study: Researchers got acute and convalescent COVID-19 samples from the United States, Italy and Spain. PBMCs, B-cell-depleted T cells, or T cells were the source of the cDNA or gDNA that made up the material.

The CDR3 is 15 residues long. Losses at the gene ends were 6 bases for V and 4 bases for J; bases not matched to a gene: 8. The germline gives CDR1 SNHLY, CDR2 FYNNEI. In the source study's methods: Nucleated cell number was recorded as an estimate derived from reference gene primer amplification. The repertoire was sequenced with immunoSEQ multiplex PCR; TCRdb's copy has only in-frame clones and lacks some. That table supplies the V and J calls and clone size; D and trimming were determined from the DNA. This repertoire shows 140,000 to 150,000 clones, 87% found once; its top ten account for 6% to 7%.

This chain joins TRBV2 and TRBJ2-5, with 10 bases fitting TRBD2. The TCR comes from a man older than 75 with acute or convalescent COVID-19. Sequenced material: peripheral blood. As DNA, the CDR3 is TGTGCCAGCAGCCGACTTCTAGCGGGGGCAGAGACCCAGTACTTC. This codes for CASSRLLAGAETQYF.